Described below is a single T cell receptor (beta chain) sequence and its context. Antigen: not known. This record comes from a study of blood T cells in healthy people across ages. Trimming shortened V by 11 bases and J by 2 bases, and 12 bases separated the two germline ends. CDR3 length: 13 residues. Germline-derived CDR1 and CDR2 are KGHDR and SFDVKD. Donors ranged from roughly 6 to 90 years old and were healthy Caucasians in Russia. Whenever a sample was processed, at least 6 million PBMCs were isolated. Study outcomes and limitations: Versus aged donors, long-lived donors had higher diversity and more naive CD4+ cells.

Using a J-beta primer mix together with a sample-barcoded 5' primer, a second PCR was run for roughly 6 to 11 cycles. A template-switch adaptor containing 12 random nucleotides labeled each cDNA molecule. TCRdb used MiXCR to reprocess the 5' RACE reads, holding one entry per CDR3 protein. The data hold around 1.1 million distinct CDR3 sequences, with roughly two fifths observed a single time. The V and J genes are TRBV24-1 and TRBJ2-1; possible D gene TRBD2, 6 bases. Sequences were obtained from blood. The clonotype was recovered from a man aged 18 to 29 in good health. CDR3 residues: CANQGLPYNEQFF. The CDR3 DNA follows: TGTGCCAACCAGGGACTCCCCTACAATGAGCAGTTCTTC.